This T cell receptor (beta chain) was captured in a study of blood T cell repertoires in COVID-19. Some clones are missing from TCRdb's copy, which holds only in-frame ones; the method was immunoSEQ multiplex PCR. The sample has more than 95,000 clones; about 88% are singletons. Germline V lookup: CDR1 SEHNR, CDR2 FQNEAQ (reference sequence). The CDR3 extends over 12 amino acids. Trimming at V came to 5 bases and at J to 11 bases, leaving 7 bases not matched to a gene. This receptor was obtained from a woman older than 75 with acute or convalescent COVID-19. The gene calls are TRBV7-9 and TRBJ1-1; TRBD1 agrees at 8 bases. Sequenced input: peripheral blood. In DNA, the CDR3 is TGTGCCAGCAGCGAACAGGGGGAGACCGCTTTCTTT. Translation: CASSEQGETAFF.